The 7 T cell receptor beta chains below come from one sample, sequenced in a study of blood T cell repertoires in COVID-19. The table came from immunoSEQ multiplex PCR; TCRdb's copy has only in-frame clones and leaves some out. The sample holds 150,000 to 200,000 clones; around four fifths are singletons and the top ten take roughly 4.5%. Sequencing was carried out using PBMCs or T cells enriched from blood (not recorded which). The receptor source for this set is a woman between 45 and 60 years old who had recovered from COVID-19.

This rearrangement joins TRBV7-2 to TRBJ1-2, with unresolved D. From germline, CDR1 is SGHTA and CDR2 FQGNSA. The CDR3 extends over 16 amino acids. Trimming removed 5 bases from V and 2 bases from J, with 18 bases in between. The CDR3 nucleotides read TGTGCCAGCAGCCCTACATTATCAACAGTCAACTATGGCTACACCTTC. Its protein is CASSPTLSTVNYGYTF.

The CDR3 DNA reads TGTGCCAGCATCAGCGCCCAAGGAGTAAGGACAGTAAAAGACACTGAAGCTTTCTTT. It specifies CASISAQGVRTVKDTEAFF. This chain uses TRBV27 with TRBJ1-1, with a tentative D call TRBD1 (6 bases). The length of the CDR3 is 19 residues. CDR1 is MNHEY, CDR2 SMNVEV, per germline (reference sequence). Trimming left V 7 bases short and J 3 bases short, with 30 bases between.

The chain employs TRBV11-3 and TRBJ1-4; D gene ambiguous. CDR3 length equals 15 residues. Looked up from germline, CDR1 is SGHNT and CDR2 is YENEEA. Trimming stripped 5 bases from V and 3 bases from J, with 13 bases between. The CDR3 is CASSTRGLPNEKLFF. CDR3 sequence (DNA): TGTGCCAGCAGCACCCGTGGACTACCTAATGAAAAACTGTTTTTT.

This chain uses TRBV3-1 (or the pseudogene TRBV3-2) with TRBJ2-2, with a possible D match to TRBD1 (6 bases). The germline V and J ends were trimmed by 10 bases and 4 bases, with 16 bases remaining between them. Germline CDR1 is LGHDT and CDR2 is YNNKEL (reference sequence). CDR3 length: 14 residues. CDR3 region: CATVAGAGTGELFF. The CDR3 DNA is TGTGCCACCGTAGCAGGGGCGGGCACCGGGGAGCTGTTTTTT.

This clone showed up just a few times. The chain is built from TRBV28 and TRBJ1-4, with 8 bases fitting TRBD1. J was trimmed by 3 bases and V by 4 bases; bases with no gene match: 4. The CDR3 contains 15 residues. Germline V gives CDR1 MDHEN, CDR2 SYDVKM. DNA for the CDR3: TGTGCCAGCAGTTATAACAGGGGGGCTAATGAAAAACTGTTTTTT. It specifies CASSYNRGANEKLFF.

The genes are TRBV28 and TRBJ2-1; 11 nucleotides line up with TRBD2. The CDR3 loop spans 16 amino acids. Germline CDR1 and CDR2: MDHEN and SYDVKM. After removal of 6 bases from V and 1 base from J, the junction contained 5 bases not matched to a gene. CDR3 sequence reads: CASSQIAGGSYNEQFF. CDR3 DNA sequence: TGTGCCAGCAGCCAGATAGCGGGGGGGTCCTACAATGAGCAGTTCTTC.

The CDR3 nucleotides read TGTGCCAGCAGCTTAGGAAGGACAGGCTCCTATAATTCACCCCTCCACTTT. Its protein is CASSLGRTGSYNSPLHF. The genes are TRBV7-2 and TRBJ1-6; TRBD1 agrees at 7 bases. The CDR3 length is 17 residues. CDR1 and CDR2 from the germline V gene are SGHTA and FQGNSA. The V and J ends lost 1 base and 0 bases, in that order; junction bases with no gene match: 3.